This TCR beta chain was captured in a study of blood T cells in healthy people across ages. CDR1 and CDR2 (germline): SGHTA, FQGNSA. The CDR3 totals 15 residues. Trimming cost V 5 bases and J 0 bases, with 11 bases left between them. Samples each yielded at least 5.5 micrograms of total RNA. For the second PCR, which ran for about 6 to 11 cycles, a sample-barcoded 5' primer and a J-beta primer mix were used. Each CDR3 protein is one row after TCRdb ran MiXCR on the 5' RACE reads. Among around 1.1 million distinct CDR3 sequences listed, about two fifths were seen once. This clonotype occurred a few times.

The sample taken for sequencing was blood. This chain links TRBV7-2 with TRBJ2-1; D is unclear. The sequence derives from a man aged 18-30 years in good health. The CDR3 nucleotides are TGTGCCAGCAGCCCCCGTGAGATCTCCTACAATGAGCAGTTCTTC. Its protein is CASSPREISYNEQFF. Full variable domain (remainder filled in from reference TRBV7-2 and TRBJ2-1): GAGVSQSPSNKVTEKGKDVELRCDPISGHTALYWYRQSLGQGLEFLIYFQGNSAPDKSGLPSDRFSAERTGGSVSTLTIQRTQQEDSAVYLCASSPREISYNEQFFGPGTRLTVL.